This T cell receptor (beta chain) was obtained from a study of cytomegalovirus exposure and HLA in healthy donors. The germline V gene has CDR1 SQVTM and CDR2 ANQGSEA. The V and J ends lost 4 bases and 5 bases respectively, with 11 bases between them. The CDR3 loop spans 12 amino acids. Study results and caveats: Some V segments, including TRBV6-2 and TRBV6-3, were excluded as indistinguishable.

PCR amplification relied on 60 Vbeta primers (plus 13 Jbeta primers). The repertoire was sequenced with immunoSEQ multiplex PCR; TCRdb's copy has only in-frame clones and lacks some. The sample lists approximately 140,000 clones, about three quarters occurring once. Notes on this clone: Its antigen remains unidentified.

Absent from the records is this donor's CMV serostatus. This rearrangement joins TRBV29-1 to TRBJ2-5; D perhaps matches TRBD1 (6 bases). The sequence came from a human donor in good health. Sequencing was done on a sample of PBMCs. The CDR3 DNA sequence: TGCAGCGTTGCACACCAGGGGGAGACCCAGTACTTC. It encodes CSVAHQGETQYF.